The 30 T cell receptor beta chains below come from one sample, sequenced in a study of blood T cell repertoires in COVID-19. Sequencing used immunoSEQ multiplex PCR; TCRdb keeps in-frame clones, though not all of them. In the table there are under 250,000 clones, around 85% of which are singletons. The sequenced sample consisted of peripheral blood. These receptors all come from a woman between 65 and 79 years old with COVID-19, enrolled during active disease.

This clone has only one observation. This rearrangement joins TRBV25-1 to TRBJ1-6; TRBD1 aligns across 10 bases. Germline loops: CDR1 MGHDK, CDR2 SYGVNS. The CDR3 extends over 15 amino acids. V lost 6 bases, J lost 8 bases, and 7 bases stayed unmatched. The chain's CDR3 is CASRRGGTGDSPLHF. The CDR3 DNA follows: TGTGCCAGCAGAAGGGGGGGGACAGGGGATTCACCCCTCCACTTT.

The rearrangement joins TRBV15 to TRBJ1-3; D may be TRBD1 (6 bases). The germline V and J ends were trimmed by 0 bases and 4 bases, with 22 bases remaining between them. The CDR3 contains 19 residues. Germline V gene lookup returns CDR1 LNHNV and CDR2 YYDKDF (reference sequence). The CDR3: CATSRDLQGGHRSGNTIYF. The CDR3, as DNA: TGTGCCACCAGCAGAGATCTACAGGGAGGGCATCGATCCGGAAACACCATATATTTT.

This clone was seen only a few times. The V call is TRBV7-2, the J call TRBJ2-3; 8 bases align to TRBD2. V shed 5 bases, J shed 3 bases, and the junction held 10 bases outside the gene matches. Germline V gives CDR1 SGHTA, CDR2 FQGNSA. There are 16 residues in the CDR3. CDR3 DNA: TGTGCCAGCAGCCACGCCGGGACTAGGGAGACAGATACGCAGTATTTT. It encodes CASSHAGTRETDTQYF.

This rearrangement joins TRBV21-1 to TRBJ2-2; the D segment call TRBD1 is taken from the table without a DNA check. TRBV21-1 is tagged as a pseudogene. The CDR3 has 15 amino acids. The CDR3 bases are TGTGCCAGCCTGCCCGACAGGGGGGACACCGGGGAGCTGTTTTTT. This encodes CASLPDRGDTGELFF.

This clone was seen only a few times. The CDR3 region has the DNA TGTGCCAGTAAACCTAGCGGGAACACCGGGGAGCTGTTTTTT. Encoded protein: CASKPSGNTGELFF. V is TRBV19 and J is TRBJ2-2, with TRBD2 matching over 7 bases. Germline loops: CDR1 LNHDA, CDR2 SQIVND (reference sequence). Unmatched junction bases numbered 3, after V lost 7 bases and J lost 1 base. The CDR3 has 14 residues.

The chain has TRBV7-6 and TRBJ2-2; unclear D gene. The V gene lost 5 bases and the J gene lost 0 bases, with 16 bases spanning the gap. The CDR3 runs to 17 residues. Germline CDR1 is SGHVS and CDR2 is FNYEAQ. The CDR3 nucleotides read TGTGCCAGCAGCGAGACTGTGGCCCTTACGAACACCGGGGAGCTGTTTTTT. Amino acid sequence: CASSETVALTNTGELFF.

The CDR3 bases are TGTGCCAGCAGCATGGACGAGGACACTGAAGCTTTCTTT. Protein: CASSMDEDTEAFF. The rearrangement joins TRBV5-6 to TRBJ1-1; D is undetermined. The CDR3 has 13 amino acids. V lost 4 bases and J 3 bases, leaving 10 bases between the germline ends. Germline loops: CDR1 SGHDT, CDR2 YYEEEE.

V usage is TRBV5-6 and J usage is TRBJ1-5, with D possibly being TRBD1 (6 bases). This CDR3 spans 15 amino acids. Germline lookup yields CDR1 SGHDT and CDR2 YYEEEE. The V end lost 4 bases, the J end lost 7 bases, and 18 bases lay between the germline ends. CDR3 sequence reads: CASSALEGGGQPQHF. CDR3 coding DNA: TGTGCCAGCAGCGCCCTAGAAGGGGGGGGACAGCCCCAGCATTTT.

The chain uses TRBV27 and TRBJ1-3; D perhaps matches TRBD1 (6 bases). The CDR3 length is 15 residues. Germline values: CDR1 MNHEY, CDR2 SMNVEV (reference sequence). With 2 bases removed from V and 0 bases from J, the gap between germline ends came to 8 bases. CDR3: CASSLQGLSGNTIYF. The CDR3 DNA follows: TGTGCCAGCAGTTTACAGGGGCTCTCTGGAAACACCATATATTTT.

This clone was counted once. The genes are TRBV21-1 and TRBJ2-7; the D call in the table, TRBD1, was not verified against the DNA. TRBV21-1 is classified as a pseudogene. The CDR3 totals 16 residues. The CDR3 nucleotides are TGTGCCAGCAGCAAAGTCCTAGGGGGCATCGGTTGGGAGCAGTACTTC. It yields the protein CASSKVLGGIGWEQYF.

The rearrangement links TRBV5-1 to TRBJ2-7; D unresolved. Looked up from germline, CDR1 is SGHRS and CDR2 is YFSETQ. The CDR3 spans 11 residues. The V gene lost 7 bases and the J gene lost 3 bases, with 8 bases spanning the gap. The CDR3 region has the DNA TGCGCCAGCCAGTTTAACTACGAGCAGTACTTC. Translation: CASQFNYEQYF.

V usage is TRBV19 and J usage is TRBJ1-5; tentatively, D is TRBD1 (6 bases). The CDR3 is 14 amino acids. Germline values: CDR1 LNHDA, CDR2 SQIVND (reference sequence). The ends were cut back, 7 bases at V and 4 bases at J, with 14 bases in the middle. CDR3 in DNA: TGTGCCAGTACTCCCGGGACATTGAATCAGCCCCAGCATTTT. It translates to CASTPGTLNQPQHF.

The chain is built from TRBV9 and TRBJ2-3; a weak D match, TRBD2 (6 bases). The CDR3 has 13 amino acids. From germline, CDR1 is SGDLS and CDR2 YYNGEE. V was pared by 7 bases and J by 1 base, with 10 bases between. CDR3 residues: CASRGEGTDTQYF. The CDR3 DNA follows: TGTGCCAGCCGCGGGGAGGGCACAGATACGCAGTATTTT.

V and J are TRBV6-6 and TRBJ1-1; the D gene is possibly TRBD1 (5 bases). Trimming took off 6 bases at V and 1 base at J, with 12 bases between the two ends. This CDR3 region has 14 residues. The germline V gene has CDR1 MNHNY and CDR2 SVGAGI (reference sequence). CDR3 protein: CASRSGTKNTEAFF. CDR3 DNA: TGTGCCAGCAGGTCCGGGACTAAGAACACTGAAGCTTTCTTT.

CDR3 in DNA: TGTGCCAGTAGTATTATGCGGGGACAGGGGCAAGGCAATGAGCAGTTCTTC. It specifies CASSIMRGQGQGNEQFF. This chain uses TRBV19 with TRBJ2-1; 10 bases are a match to TRBD1. The CDR3 length is 17 residues. V trimming: 3 bases; J trimming: 6 bases; junction bases outside the gene matches: 11. Germline V CDR1 and CDR2: LNHDA, SQIVND (reference sequence). The variable domain in full, completed from reference TRBV19 and TRBJ2-1, reads DGGITQSPKYLFRKEGQNVTLSCEQNLNHDAMYWYRQDPGQGLRLIYYSQIVNDFQKGDIAEGYSVSREKKESFPLTVTSAQKNPTAFYLCASSIMRGQGQGNEQFFGPGTRLTVL.

The chain uses TRBV5-8 and TRBJ2-5, with 7 nucleotides matching TRBD2. J was trimmed by 5 bases and V by 2 bases; bases with no gene match: 3. The V gene's germline CDR1 is SGHTS and CDR2 YDEGEE. This CDR3 spans 13 amino acids. The CDR3 here is CASSLAGTETQYF. The CDR3 DNA sequence: TGTGCCAGCAGCTTAGCGGGAACGGAGACCCAGTACTTC.

CDR3 bases: TGTGCCAGCAGCTTAGGACAGGGTCATAATTCACCCCTCCACTTT. Translation gives CASSLGQGHNSPLHF. The chain is built from TRBV7-2 and TRBJ1-6; 7 bases match TRBD1. Germline CDR1 reads SGHTA; CDR2 reads FQGNSA. V shed 1 base, J shed 5 bases, and the junction held 2 bases outside the gene matches. This CDR3 spans 15 amino acids.

The chain links TRBV10-3 to TRBJ1-2, with 7 bases matching TRBD1. This CDR3 has 14 amino acids. Trimming took 4 bases from V and 6 from J; bases not matched to a gene: 8. The V gene's germline CDR1 is ENHRY and CDR2 SYGVKD. CDR3 amino acids: CAISGTRGEDGYTF. Here the CDR3 DNA reads TGTGCCATCAGTGGCACCAGGGGGGAAGATGGCTACACCTTC.

V gene TRBV6-1 combines with J gene TRBJ1-6; D is undetermined. The CDR3 is 14 residues long. Deletions cut 3 bases from V and 2 bases from J, with 5 bases between. Germline V gene sequence: CDR1 MNHNS, CDR2 SASEGT. CDR3 in amino acids: CASSDRAYNSPLHF. CDR3 in DNA: TGTGCCAGCAGTGATCGGGCCTATAATTCACCCCTCCACTTT.

This chain links TRBV7-8 with TRBJ1-5; TRBD1 might be the D (5 bases). V was cut by 2 bases and J by 3 bases, with 8 bases left in between. CDR1 and CDR2 from the germline V gene are SGHVS and FQNEAQ. The CDR3 contains 14 residues. The CDR3 DNA is TGTGCCAGCAGCTTACAAGGGGTCAATCAGCCCCAGCATTTT. This encodes CASSLQGVNQPQHF.

The chain employs TRBV7-2 and TRBJ2-1; D may be TRBD2 (5 bases). V was cut by 8 bases and J by 6 bases, with 14 bases left in between. The CDR3 totals 13 residues. Germline loops: CDR1 SGHTA, CDR2 FQGNSA. CDR3: CASQKTAANEQFF. In DNA form, the CDR3 reads TGTGCCAGCCAGAAAACAGCGGCCAATGAGCAGTTCTTC.

The chain employs TRBV2 and TRBJ1-1, with a possible D match to TRBD1 (5 bases). Trimming left V 0 bases short and J 7 bases short, with 6 bases between. CDR3 length: 12 residues. Germline V lookup: CDR1 SNHLY, CDR2 FYNNEI. The CDR3 nucleotides are TGTGCCAGCAGTGAAGCGGGGCGTGAAGCTTTCTTT. Its translation: CASSEAGREAFF.

A single count supports this clone. The genes are TRBV5-5 and TRBJ1-6; a weak D match, TRBD1 (5 bases). The CDR3 totals 15 residues. V was shortened by 0 bases and J by 8 bases, with 12 bases between the two germline ends. Germline V gene data show CDR1 as SGHKS and CDR2 as YYEKEE (reference sequence). The CDR3 loop is CASSLEGFWDSPLHF. Here the CDR3 DNA reads TGTGCCAGCAGCTTGGAGGGGTTCTGGGATTCACCCCTCCACTTT.

The chain recombines TRBV18 with TRBJ1-5; possibly TRBD1 for D (6 bases). The CDR3 length is 15 residues. Trimming shortened V by 5 bases and J by 7 bases, and 18 bases separated the two germline ends. Germline V CDR1 and CDR2: KGHSH, LQKENI. The DNA of the CDR3 is TGTGCCAGCTCATCTGAGACCAGGGGAAACCAGCCCCAGCATTTT. Protein: CASSSETRGNQPQHF.

This chain joins TRBV7-9 and TRBJ1-6; D may be TRBD1 (5 bases). V was trimmed by 5 bases and J by 10 bases, leaving 18 bases between them. Germline-derived CDR1 and CDR2 are SEHNR and FQNEAQ (reference sequence). The CDR3 covers 15 residues. The DNA of the CDR3 is TGTGCCAGCAGCCTCGCCCGTCAGGGAGGCTCACCCCTCCACTTT. Its protein is CASSLARQGGSPLHF.

This clone occurred once. The rearrangement links TRBV19 to TRBJ1-1, with 9 bases matching TRBD1. With V trimmed by 5 bases and J by 5 bases, 3 bases remained unmatched. In germline, CDR1 is LNHDA, CDR2 SQIVND (reference sequence). The CDR3 runs to 13 residues. For the CDR3, the DNA is TGTGCCAGTAGTCGACAGGGGGGAACTGAAGCTTTCTTT. Translated: CASSRQGGTEAFF.

This chain links TRBV7-3 with TRBJ2-2, with 8 bases that match TRBD2. Trimming removed 3 bases from V and 0 bases from J; junction bases left unmatched: 12. Germline loops: CDR1 SGHTA, CDR2 FQGTGA. The CDR3 loop spans 19 amino acids. CDR3 protein: CASSFYGYSGASNTGELFF. The DNA for the CDR3 is TGTGCCAGCAGCTTCTACGGATATAGCGGGGCCTCGAACACCGGGGAGCTGTTTTTT.

This clone showed up just a few times. V and J are TRBV20-1 and TRBJ2-5; TRBD2 is a possible D gene (6 bases). CDR1 is DFQATT and CDR2 is SNEGSKA in the germline V gene (reference sequence). Trimming shortened V by 8 bases and J by 4 bases, and 11 bases separated the two germline ends. The CDR3 totals 11 residues. The CDR3 DNA reads as TGCAGTCTCCGGGGGTTAGAGACCCAGTACTTC. It translates to CSLRGLETQYF.

The genes are TRBV27 and TRBJ2-7, with 8 bases that match TRBD2. This CDR3 has 19 amino acids. Germline CDR1 MNHEY, CDR2 SMNVEV (reference sequence). V was clipped by 2 bases and J by 4 bases; unmatched bases: 19. For the CDR3, the DNA is TGTGCCAGCAGTTTAAATAGTGCGGGAGGCCACGTCTTAAAGTACGAGCAGTACTTC. It specifies CASSLNSAGGHVLKYEQYF.

V usage is TRBV7-6 and J usage is TRBJ2-2, with 8 bases identical to TRBD2. The CDR3 consists of 16 residues. V was clipped by 3 bases and J by 1 base; unmatched bases: 4. Germline CDR1 and CDR2: SGHVS and FNYEAQ. The CDR3 reads CASSLSGGGNTGELFF. The CDR3 region has the DNA TGTGCCAGCAGCTTGTCGGGAGGGGGGAACACCGGGGAGCTGTTTTTT.